One sample yielded the 27 T cell receptor beta chains listed below, sequenced in a study of OX40 agonist ivuxolimab in advanced cancers. TCRdb keeps only in-frame clones here, not all; method: immunoSEQ multiplex PCR. The sample has about 58,000 clones, roughly 84% seen once. Sequencing was performed on CD4+ or CD8+ T cells sorted from blood, taken in a trial of the OX40 agonist ivuxolimab. The origin of the receptors is an adult with an advanced solid tumor such as melanoma, head and neck, liver or kidney cancer.

V is TRBV19 and J is TRBJ1-2, with D unclear. This CDR3 is 13 amino acids long. Germline V CDR1 and CDR2: LNHDA, SQIVND (reference sequence). Trimming removed 5 bases at V and 4 bases at J, with 11 bases between. CDR3 loop: CASSPGGGYGYTF. CDR3 coding DNA: TGTGCCAGTAGTCCCGGAGGTGGCTATGGCTACACCTTC.

The J gene is TRBJ2-3, the V gene TRBV9; TRBD2 aligns across 11 bases. Looked up from germline, CDR1 is SGDLS and CDR2 is YYNGEE. CDR3 size: 17 residues. With 0 bases clipped from V and 3 bases from J, the junction kept 6 bases outside the gene matches. The CDR3 spells CASSVGLAGGGTDTQYF. CDR3 coding DNA: TGTGCCAGCAGCGTAGGGCTAGCGGGGGGAGGTACAGATACGCAGTATTTT.

The chain links TRBV7-8 to TRBJ1-2; a weak D match, TRBD1 (6 bases). The CDR3 extends over 17 amino acids. CDR1 and CDR2 from the germline V gene are SGHVS and FQNEAQ. The V end lost 5 bases, the J end lost 8 bases, and 27 bases lay between the germline ends. The CDR3 nucleotides read TGTGCCAGCAGCGGACCCAGGGGTCAGGGCTGGGGAGGAGGCTACACCTTC. This codes for CASSGPRGQGWGGGYTF.

The V call is TRBV29-1, the J call TRBJ1-1; 7 nucleotides line up with TRBD1. J lost 0 bases, V lost 5 bases, and 9 bases had no gene match. The CDR3 is 15 amino acids. The germline V gene encodes CDR1 SQVTM and CDR2 ANQGSEA. The CDR3 DNA reads as TGCAGCGTTTGCCAGGGGGTCGAGATGAACACTGAAGCTTTCTTT. Translation: CSVCQGVEMNTEAFF.

In this sample, this clone turned up once. The chain couples TRBV28 to TRBJ2-5; TRBD1 is a possible D gene (6 bases). This CDR3 region has 13 residues. V lost 5 bases and J lost 7, with 14 bases in between. Germline assignment: CDR1 MDHEN and CDR2 SYDVKM. The CDR3 spells CASSEGGWGTQYF. In DNA, the CDR3 is TGTGCCAGCAGTGAAGGGGGATGGGGGACCCAGTACTTC.

The V call is TRBV29-1, the J call TRBJ1-4; TRBD1 matches at 8 bases. The ends lost 1 base at V and 7 bases at J; junction bases unmatched: 8. In germline, CDR1 is SQVTM, CDR2 ANQGSEA. The length of the CDR3 is 15 residues. CDR3 region: CSVEASGTGSEKLFF. In DNA form, the CDR3 reads TGCAGCGTTGAAGCATCCGGGACAGGTAGTGAAAAACTGTTTTTT.

This clone has a single count. The chain carries TRBV19 and TRBJ2-7; 7 nucleotides match TRBD2. There are 16 residues in the CDR3. Germline V gene lookup returns CDR1 LNHDA and CDR2 SQIVND (reference sequence). Trimming took 6 bases from V and 3 from J; bases not matched to a gene: 14. The CDR3 DNA is TGTGCCAGTAGACAGAGGGGCGGGGGAGCCCTCTACGAGCAGTACTTC. Translation gives CASRQRGGGALYEQYF.

The gene calls are TRBV6-5 and TRBJ1-1; 7 bases line up with TRBD1. Germline CDR1 is MNHEY and CDR2 is SVGAGI. The CDR3 covers 15 residues. J gave up 1 base and V 0 bases, and 2 bases lay outside the gene matches. CDR3 residues: CASSYSDRQNTEAFF. For the CDR3, the DNA is TGTGCCAGCAGTTACTCGGACAGGCAGAACACTGAAGCTTTCTTT.

DNA for the CDR3: TGCGCCAGCAGCCCGAGGGCGGGGGGGCCCCCAGATACGCAGTATTTT. Translation gives CASSPRAGGPPDTQYF. The chain couples TRBV5-1 to TRBJ2-3; 9 nucleotides line up with TRBD2. CDR3 size: 16 residues. CDR1 and CDR2 (germline): SGHRS, YFSETQ. With V trimmed by 4 bases and J by 4 bases, 10 bases remained unmatched.

This clone was recorded once. The chain links TRBV10-2 to TRBJ1-1; tentatively, D is TRBD1 (5 bases). This CDR3 region has 14 residues. The germline V gene encodes CDR1 WSHSY and CDR2 SAAADI. V was trimmed by 1 base and J by 1 base, leaving 7 bases between them. CDR3 DNA: TGCGCCAGCAGTGAGTTAAGGGGGAACACTGAAGCTTTCTTT. It codes for CASSELRGNTEAFF.

V gene TRBV18 combines with J gene TRBJ1-1; a possible D gene is TRBD1 (5 bases). Deletions cut 2 bases from V and 2 bases from J, with 9 bases between. The V gene's germline CDR1 is KGHSH and CDR2 LQKENI. The CDR3 spans 14 residues. This chain's CDR3 is CASSPLQDNTEAFF. The CDR3 bases are TGTGCCAGCTCACCATTACAGGATAACACTGAAGCTTTCTTT.

The rearrangement uses TRBV15 and TRBJ2-1; no definite D call. The CDR3 spans 13 residues. Deletions cut 1 base from V and 7 bases from J, with 8 bases between. Looked up from germline, CDR1 is LNHNV and CDR2 is YYDKDF (reference sequence). The CDR3 nucleotides read TGTGCCACCAGCAGAGGTATGGGAAATGAGCAGTTCTTC. This codes for CATSRGMGNEQFF.

This clone appeared a few times. CDR3 DNA: TGCAGTGCTCTCGTCAACACTGAAGCTTTCTTT. Residues: CSALVNTEAFF. This sequence joins TRBV20-1 and TRBJ1-1, with D unclear. Germline CDR1 is DFQATT and CDR2 is SNEGSKA (reference sequence). The V gene lost 5 bases and the J gene lost 2 bases, with 6 bases spanning the gap. The CDR3 spans 11 residues.

This clone was observed a handful of times. The chain uses TRBV11-1 and TRBJ1-2; the D is unclear. The CDR3 is made up of 14 amino acids. Germline V gene data show CDR1 as SGHAT and CDR2 as FQDESV (reference sequence). Trimming took off 4 bases at V and 8 bases at J, with 17 bases between the two ends. For the CDR3, the DNA is TGTGCCAGCAGCTACCTGAGGTCTCCCCAAGGCTACACCTTC. Its translation: CASSYLRSPQGYTF. The variable domain in full, completed from reference TRBV11-1 and TRBJ1-2, reads EAEVAQSPRYKITEKSQAVAFWCDPISGHATLYWYRQILGQGPELLVQFQDESVVDDSQLPKDRFSAERLKGVDSTLKIQPAELGDSAMYLCASSYLRSPQGYTFGSGTRLTVV.

V and J are TRBV6-5 and TRBJ1-1; no reliable D call. The CDR3 has 14 amino acids. Between the trimmed V and J ends, which lost 5 bases and 1 base, there was a span of 11 bases. Looked up from germline, CDR1 is MNHEY and CDR2 is SVGAGI. CDR3 in amino acids: CASSTGRGNTEAFF. The CDR3 DNA reads as TGTGCCAGCAGTACCGGACGGGGGAACACTGAAGCTTTCTTT.

J is TRBJ1-1 and V is TRBV29-1, with D possibly matching TRBD1 (5 bases). The CDR3 is 13 amino acids. V was shortened by 7 bases and J by 3 bases, with 15 bases between the two germline ends. Germline V lookup: CDR1 SQVTM, CDR2 ANQGSEA. CDR3 DNA sequence: TGCAGCGCCCAGGGTAGGGCGGACACTGAAGCTTTCTTT. Encoded protein: CSAQGRADTEAFF.

This sequence joins TRBV25-1 and TRBJ2-3; perhaps D is TRBD1 or TRBD2 (5 bases each). The CDR3 consists of 17 residues. The germline V gene has CDR1 MGHDK and CDR2 SYGVNS. The ends were cut back, 3 bases at V and 2 bases at J, with 18 bases in the middle. CDR3 nucleotides: TGTGCCAGCAGTGATCCCGGTGGGACGGCGGCCACAGATACGCAGTATTTT. Its protein product is CASSDPGGTAATDTQYF. Full variable domain (outside the CDR3, taken from reference TRBV25-1 and TRBJ2-3): EADIYQTPRYLVIGTGKKITLECSQTMGHDKMYWYQQDPGMELHLIHYSYGVNSTEKGDLSSESTVSRIRTEHFPLTLESARPSHTSQYLCASSDPGGTAATDTQYFGPGTRLTVL.

The chain uses TRBV19 and TRBJ1-5; 9 bases align to TRBD1. Germline V lookup: CDR1 LNHDA, CDR2 SQIVND (reference sequence). Trimming at V came to 5 bases and at J to 2 bases, leaving 1 base not matched to a gene. This CDR3 is built from 14 residues. CDR3 nucleotides: TGTGCCAGTAGTTGGGACAGGGGCAATCAGCCCCAGCATTTT. This gives the protein CASSWDRGNQPQHF. Full variable domain (outside the CDR3, taken from reference TRBV19 and TRBJ1-5): DGGITQSPKYLFRKEGQNVTLSCEQNLNHDAMYWYRQDPGQGLRLIYYSQIVNDFQKGDIAEGYSVSREKKESFPLTVTSAQKNPTAFYLCASSWDRGNQPQHFGDGTRLSIL.

The J gene is TRBJ1-1, the V gene TRBV27; possibly TRBD1 for D (6 bases). This CDR3 spans 17 amino acids. Between the trimmed V and J ends, which lost 1 base and 0 bases, there was a span of 15 bases. Germline V lookup: CDR1 MNHEY, CDR2 SMNVEV (reference sequence). The CDR3 here is CASSLYSAGAMNTEAFF. The DNA of the CDR3 is TGTGCCAGCAGTTTATATTCGGCAGGGGCTATGAACACTGAAGCTTTCTTT.

The V and J genes are TRBV19 and TRBJ1-2, with TRBD1 matching over 9 bases. V lost 2 bases and J lost 8; bases outside the gene matches: 3. The CDR3 contains 13 residues. Germline V gene sequence: CDR1 LNHDA, CDR2 SQIVND (reference sequence). CDR3 loop: CASSIRDRDGYTF. CDR3 sequence (DNA): TGTGCCAGTAGTATAAGGGACAGGGACGGCTACACCTTC.

CDR3 coding DNA: TGTGCCAGTAGTATCCCCTACAGGGCCGCAACTAATGAAAAACTGTTTTTT. Translated, it gives CASSIPYRAATNEKLFF. The genes are TRBV19 and TRBJ1-4; TRBD1 might be the D (6 bases). The ends were cut back, 3 bases at V and 0 bases at J, with 14 bases in the middle. Germline-derived CDR1 and CDR2 are LNHDA and SQIVND (reference sequence). The CDR3 covers 17 residues. The full variable domain, in which reference TRBV19 and TRBJ1-4 provide the parts outside the CDR3, is DGGITQSPKYLFRKEGQNVTLSCEQNLNHDAMYWYRQDPGQGLRLIYYSQIVNDFQKGDIAEGYSVSREKKESFPLTVTSAQKNPTAFYLCASSIPYRAATNEKLFFGSGTQLSVL.

The rearrangement links TRBV5-1 to TRBJ1-5; 8 bases are shared with TRBD1. The CDR3 loop spans 14 amino acids. CDR1 and CDR2 (germline): SGHRS, YFSETQ. V gave up 4 bases and J gave up 4 bases; unmatched junction bases: 4. CDR3 in DNA: TGCGCCAGCAGCCGGACAGGGCGAAATCAGCCCCAGCATTTT. It encodes CASSRTGRNQPQHF.

This clone is classed as medium-sized. The gene calls are TRBV5-6 and TRBJ1-6; a possible D gene is TRBD1 (6 bases). Germline V lookup: CDR1 SGHDT, CDR2 YYEEEE. V dropped 4 bases and J dropped 7 bases, with 18 bases sitting between them. The CDR3 loop spans 16 amino acids. CDR3 bases: TGTGCCAGCAGCCCGGATGGGGGCGCGTGGAATTCACCCCTCCACTTT. It encodes CASSPDGGAWNSPLHF.

J is TRBJ1-5 and V is TRBV18; TRBD1 might be the D (5 bases). V was pared by 8 bases and J by 7 bases, with 15 bases between. CDR1 and CDR2 (germline): KGHSH, LQKENI. The CDR3 is made up of 13 amino acids. Here the CDR3 reads CASATDRDQPQHF. In DNA form, the CDR3 reads TGTGCCAGCGCTACCGATAGGGACCAGCCCCAGCATTTT.

This chain uses TRBV5-6 with TRBJ1-3; no clear D gene. V was shortened by 1 base and J by 3 bases, with 11 bases between the two germline ends. The CDR3 contains 15 residues. CDR1 and CDR2 (germline): SGHDT, YYEEEE. The CDR3 here is CASSLLGKSGNTIYF. The CDR3, as DNA: TGTGCCAGCAGCTTGTTAGGGAAGAGTGGAAACACCATATATTTT.

This clone has more than one count but fewer than ten. J is TRBJ2-1 and V is TRBV18; D possibly corresponds to TRBD1 (6 bases). The CDR3 totals 17 residues. Germline V gene data show CDR1 as KGHSH and CDR2 as LQKENI. With 5 bases removed from V and 0 bases from J, the gap between germline ends came to 17 bases. CDR3 amino acids: CASSYGTPMSSYNEQFF. In nucleotides, the CDR3 is TGTGCCAGCTCATACGGGACACCGATGAGCTCCTACAATGAGCAGTTCTTC.

This chain uses TRBV5-4 with TRBJ2-7, with TRBD2 matching over 8 bases. This CDR3 comprises 14 residues. V was clipped by 4 bases and J by 3 bases; unmatched bases: 6. Germline CDR1 SGHNT, CDR2 YYREEE (reference sequence). The CDR3 sequence is CASSRRGGGYEQYF. The CDR3 bases are TGTGCCAGCAGCCGACGGGGGGGCGGCTACGAGCAGTACTTC.